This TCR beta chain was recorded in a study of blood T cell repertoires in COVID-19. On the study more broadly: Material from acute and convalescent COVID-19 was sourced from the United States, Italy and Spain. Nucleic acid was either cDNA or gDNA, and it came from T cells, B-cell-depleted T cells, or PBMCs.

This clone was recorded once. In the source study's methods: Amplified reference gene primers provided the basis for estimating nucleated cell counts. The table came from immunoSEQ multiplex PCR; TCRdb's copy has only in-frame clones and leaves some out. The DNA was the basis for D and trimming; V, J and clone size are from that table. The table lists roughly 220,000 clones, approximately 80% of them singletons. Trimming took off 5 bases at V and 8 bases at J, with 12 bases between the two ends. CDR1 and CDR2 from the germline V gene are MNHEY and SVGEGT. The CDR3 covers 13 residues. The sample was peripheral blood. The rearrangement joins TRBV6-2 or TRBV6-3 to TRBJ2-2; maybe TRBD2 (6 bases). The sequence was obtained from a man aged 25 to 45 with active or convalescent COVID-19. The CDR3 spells CASSDWGEGELFF. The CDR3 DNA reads TGTGCCAGCAGTGACTGGGGGGAAGGGGAGCTGTTTTTT.